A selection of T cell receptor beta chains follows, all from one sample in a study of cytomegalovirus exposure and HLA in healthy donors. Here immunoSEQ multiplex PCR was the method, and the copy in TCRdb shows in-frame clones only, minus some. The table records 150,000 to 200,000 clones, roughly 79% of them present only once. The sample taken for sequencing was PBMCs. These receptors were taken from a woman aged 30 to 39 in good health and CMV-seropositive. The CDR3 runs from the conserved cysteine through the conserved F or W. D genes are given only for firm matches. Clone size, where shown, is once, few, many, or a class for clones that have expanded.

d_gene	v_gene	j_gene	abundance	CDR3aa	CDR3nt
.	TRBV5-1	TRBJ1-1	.	CASSLYSEYTEAFF	TGCGCCAGCAGCTTGTACTCCGAATACACTGAAGCTTTCTTT
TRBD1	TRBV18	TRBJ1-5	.	CASSPGTEGTQPQHF	TGTGCCAGCTCACCGGGGACAGAGGGTACACAGCCCCAGCATTTT
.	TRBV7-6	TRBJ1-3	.	CASSLAPPEAIASSGNTIYF	TGTGCCAGCAGCTTAGCCCCTCCTGAAGCGATAGCCAGCTCTGGAAACACCATATATTTT
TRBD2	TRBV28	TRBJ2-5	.	CASSFPASGGIQETQYF	TGTGCCAGCAGTTTCCCTGCTAGCGGGGGGATCCAAGAGACCCAGTACTTC
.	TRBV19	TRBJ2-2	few	CASSTLAGAGELFF	TGTGCCAGTAGTACACTGGCAGGGGCCGGGGAGCTGTTTTTT
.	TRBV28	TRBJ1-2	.	CASSLQGGFNGYTF	TGTGCCAGCAGTTTGCAGGGAGGTTTCAATGGCTACACCTTC
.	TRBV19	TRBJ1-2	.	CASRSVNSGYTF	TGTGCCAGTAGATCAGTCAACAGCGGCTACACCTTC
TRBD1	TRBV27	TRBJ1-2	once	CASSLSSTGGNGYTF	TGTGCCAGCAGTTTATCGAGTACAGGGGGTAACGGCTACACCTTC
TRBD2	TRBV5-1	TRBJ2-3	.	CASSSPAGTSGTDTQYF	TGCGCCAGCAGCTCACCTGCCGGGACTAGCGGCACAGATACGCAGTATTTT
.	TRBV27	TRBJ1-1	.	CASSLARGNTEAFF	TGTGCCAGCAGTCTCGCCCGGGGGAACACTGAAGCTTTCTTT
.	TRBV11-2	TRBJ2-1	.	CASSSPRRNYNEQFF	TGTGCCAGCAGCTCGCCCCGGAGGAATTACAATGAGCAGTTCTTC
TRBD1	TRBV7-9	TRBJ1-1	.	CASRRPGQGSSEAFF	TGTGCCAGCAGACGACCGGGACAGGGAAGCTCTGAAGCTTTCTTT
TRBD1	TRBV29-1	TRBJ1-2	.	CSVDHLWDSFYGYTF	TGCAGCGTTGATCACCTTTGGGACAGCTTCTATGGCTACACCTTC
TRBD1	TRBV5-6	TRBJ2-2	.	CASSPIPGTVDTNTGELFF	TGTGCCAGCAGCCCGATCCCCGGGACAGTCGACACGAACACCGGGGAGCTGTTTTTT
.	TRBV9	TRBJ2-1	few	CASSVVAASNEQFF	TGTGCCAGCAGCGTAGTGGCAGCTAGCAATGAGCAGTTCTTC
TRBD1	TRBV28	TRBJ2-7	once	CASSPPGTVKYEQYF	TGTGCCAGCAGCCCCCCCGGGACAGTTAAGTACGAGCAGTACTTC
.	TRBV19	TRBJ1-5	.	CAVRRAGFEQPQHF	TGTGCCGTCAGAAGGGCAGGGTTTGAGCAGCCCCAGCATTTT
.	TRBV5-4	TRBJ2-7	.	CASSLGGETYEQYF	TGTGCCAGCAGCTTAGGCGGGGAAACCTACGAGCAGTACTTC
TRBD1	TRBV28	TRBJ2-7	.	CASSSGGGTGPYEQYF	TGTGCCAGCAGTTCAGGAGGGGGGACAGGGCCCTACGAGCAGTACTTC
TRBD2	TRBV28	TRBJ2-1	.	CASRPTSGATYNEQFF	TGTGCCAGCAGGCCGACTAGCGGGGCCACCTACAATGAGCAGTTCTTC
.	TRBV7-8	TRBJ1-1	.	CASSPRFTAILDTEAFF	TGTGCCAGCAGCCCGCGATTTACCGCCATACTCGACACTGAAGCTTTCTTT
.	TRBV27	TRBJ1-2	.	CASSPSPATGYYGYTF	TGTGCCAGCAGTCCCTCCCCGGCTACAGGCTACTATGGCTACACCTTC
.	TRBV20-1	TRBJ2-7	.	CSVMGGYEQYF	TGCAGTGTCATGGGGGGCTACGAGCAGTACTTC
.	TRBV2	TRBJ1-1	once	CASSAQGFAEAFF	TGTGCCAGCAGTGCGCAGGGTTTTGCTGAAGCTTTCTTT
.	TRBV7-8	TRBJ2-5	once	CASSSGNQETQYF	TGTGCCAGCAGCTCGGGGAACCAAGAGACCCAGTACTTC
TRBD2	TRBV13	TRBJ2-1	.	CASSTAAGGSYNEQFF	TGTGCCAGCAGCACCGCAGCGGGAGGCTCCTACAATGAGCAGTTCTTC
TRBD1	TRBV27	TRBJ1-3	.	CASGQTGGSFGNTIYF	TGTGCCAGCGGTCAGACAGGGGGCTCGTTTGGAAACACCATATATTTT
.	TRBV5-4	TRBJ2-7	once	CASSFGLASYEQYF	TGTGCCAGCAGCTTTGGGCTAGCCTCCTACGAGCAGTACTTC
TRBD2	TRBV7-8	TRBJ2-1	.	CASSRSSGRRDEQFF	TGTGCCAGCAGCAGATCTAGCGGGAGAAGGGATGAGCAGTTCTTC
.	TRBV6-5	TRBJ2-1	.	CASSYSQELNNEQFF	TGTGCCAGCAGTTACTCACAGGAACTGAACAATGAGCAGTTCTTC
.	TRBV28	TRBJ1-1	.	CATLPRGTEAFF	TGTGCCACTCTCCCCCGGGGCACTGAAGCTTTCTTT
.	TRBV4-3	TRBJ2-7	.	CASSQDYSGYEQYF	TGCGCCAGCAGCCAAGATTACAGTGGCTACGAGCAGTACTTC
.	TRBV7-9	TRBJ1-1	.	CASSLRQGNTEAFF	TGTGCCAGCAGCTTAAGGCAGGGGAACACTGAAGCTTTCTTT
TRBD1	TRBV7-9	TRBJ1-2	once	CASSTLGQGRDSNYGYTF	TGTGCCAGCAGCACTCTCGGACAGGGTCGAGACTCTAACTATGGCTACACCTTC
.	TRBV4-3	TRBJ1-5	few	CASSQLVSGGQPQHF	TGCGCCAGCAGCCAATTAGTGAGTGGGGGGCAGCCCCAGCATTTT
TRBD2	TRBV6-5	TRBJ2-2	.	CASSYGLAGTGELFF	TGTGCCAGCAGTTACGGACTAGCGGGAACCGGGGAGCTGTTTTTT
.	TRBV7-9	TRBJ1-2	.	CASSLSTDGYTF	TGTGCCAGCAGCTTATCGACAGACGGCTACACCTTC
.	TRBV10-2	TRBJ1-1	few	CASRGGTEAFF	TGCGCCAGCAGGGGGGGCACTGAAGCTTTCTTT
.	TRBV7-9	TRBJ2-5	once	CASRLVSETQYF	TGTGCCAGCAGATTAGTTTCTGAGACCCAGTACTTC
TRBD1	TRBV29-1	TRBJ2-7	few	CSVEDRDSPYEQYF	TGCAGCGTTGAAGACCGGGACAGCCCCTACGAGCAGTACTTC
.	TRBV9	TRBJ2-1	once	CASSVEPGSPVTEQFF	TGTGCCAGCAGCGTAGAACCAGGGTCGCCAGTCACTGAGCAGTTCTTC
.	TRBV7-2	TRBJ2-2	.	CASSLVIQSNTGELFF	TGTGCCAGCAGCTTAGTCATCCAGTCGAACACCGGGGAGCTGTTTTTT
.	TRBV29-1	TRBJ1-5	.	CSVGGPGGITGQPQHF	TGCAGCGTTGGGGGACCCGGGGGGATAACAGGCCAGCCCCAGCATTTT
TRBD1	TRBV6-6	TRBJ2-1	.	CASSLDRAGHNEQFF	TGTGCCAGCAGTCTGGACAGGGCTGGGCACAATGAGCAGTTCTTC
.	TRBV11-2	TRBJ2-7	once	CASRSWGASQQYF	TGTGCCAGCAGATCCTGGGGAGCTAGTCAGCAGTACTTC
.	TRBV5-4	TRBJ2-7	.	CASSLSTGRSYEQYF	TGTGCCAGCAGCTTGTCGACAGGCCGCAGCTACGAGCAGTACTTC
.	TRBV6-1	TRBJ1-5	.	CASRRGLLNQPQHF	TGTGCCAGCAGAAGGGGTCTCCTCAATCAGCCCCAGCATTTT
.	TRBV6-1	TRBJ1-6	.	CASNAGAMFSPLHF	TGTGCCAGCAATGCAGGGGCTATGTTTTCACCCCTCCACTTT
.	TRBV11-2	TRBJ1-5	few	CASSPRGNQPQHF	TGTGCCAGCAGCCCGAGAGGCAATCAGCCCCAGCATTTT
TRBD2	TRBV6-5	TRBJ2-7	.	CASSFLAGAIDEQYF	TGTGCCAGCAGTTTCCTAGCGGGAGCGATAGACGAGCAGTACTTC
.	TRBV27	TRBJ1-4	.	CASSLQVDNEKLFF	TGTGCCAGCAGTCTCCAGGTGGATAATGAAAAACTGTTTTTT
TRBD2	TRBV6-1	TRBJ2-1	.	CASSEAATSGNYNEQFF	TGTGCCAGCAGTGAAGCGGCGACTAGCGGGAATTACAATGAGCAGTTCTTC